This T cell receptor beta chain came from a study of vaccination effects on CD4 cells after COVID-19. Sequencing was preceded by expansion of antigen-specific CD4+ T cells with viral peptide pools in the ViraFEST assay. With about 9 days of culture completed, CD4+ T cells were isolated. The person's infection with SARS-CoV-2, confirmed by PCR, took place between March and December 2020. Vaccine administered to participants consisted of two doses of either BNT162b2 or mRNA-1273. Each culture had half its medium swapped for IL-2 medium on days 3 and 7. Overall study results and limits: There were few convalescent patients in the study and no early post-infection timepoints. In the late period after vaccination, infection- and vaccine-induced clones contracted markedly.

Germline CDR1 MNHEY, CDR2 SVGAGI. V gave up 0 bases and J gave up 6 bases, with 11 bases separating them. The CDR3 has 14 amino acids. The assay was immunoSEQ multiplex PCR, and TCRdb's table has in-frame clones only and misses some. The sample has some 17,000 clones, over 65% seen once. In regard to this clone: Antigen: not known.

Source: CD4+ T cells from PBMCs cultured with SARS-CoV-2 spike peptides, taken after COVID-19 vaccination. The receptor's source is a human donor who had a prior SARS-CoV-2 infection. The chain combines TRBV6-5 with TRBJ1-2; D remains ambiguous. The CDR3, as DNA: TGTGCCAGCAGTTACTCGGCTGGGAGGAATGGCTACACCTTC. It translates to CASSYSAGRNGYTF.